These 30 T cell receptor beta chains originate from one sample sequenced in a study of T cells in Graves' hyperthyroidism and ophthalmopathy. Authors of the study amplified TCR beta CDR3 regions from RNA transcripts. A set of HTBI primers served as the primers for a first-round RT-PCR of the TCR CDR3. TCRdb recomputed calls from the multiplex PCR reads with MiXCR, one row per CDR3 protein. Of over 90,000 distinct CDR3 sequences detected, about half appear once; the ten largest clones hold about 28%. The material sequenced was blood. These receptor sequences come from a man aged 35-49 years with Graves' hyperthyroidism.

This clonotype turned up a few times. The chain links TRBV12-3 or TRBV12-4 to TRBJ2-7; D may be TRBD1 or TRBD2 (5 bases each). This CDR3 comprises 16 residues. The V and J ends lost 5 bases and 1 base respectively, with 18 bases between them. The CDR3 region has the DNA TGTGCCAGCAGTAAATCCGGGACGGTTTTTTCCTACGAGCAGTACTTC. It specifies CASSKSGTVFSYEQYF.

Turning to this clonotype: This may stem from a read error, because a much larger clone lies one nucleotide away. Lacking the conserved final phenylalanine or tryptophan, this CDR3 likely reflects a read error. The rearrangement joins TRBV6-1 to TRBJ2-3; tentatively, D is TRBD2 (6 bases). The CDR3 loop spans 12 amino acids. The V end lost 8 bases, the J end lost 4 bases, and 10 bases lay between the germline ends. The germline V gene encodes CDR1 MNHNS and CDR2 SASEGT. As DNA, the CDR3 is TGTGCCAGCGGGGGGACGGCAGATACGCAGTATCTT. The encoded protein is CASGGTADTQYL.

This clonotype was observed a handful of times. V is TRBV30 and J is TRBJ2-5; 12 bases agree with TRBD2. This CDR3 spans 15 amino acids. Trimming cost V 5 bases and J 5 bases; bases outside gene matches: 9. Looked up from germline, CDR1 is GTSNPN and CDR2 is SVGIG (reference sequence). DNA of the CDR3: TGTGCCTGGTCCGCAGGACTAGCGGGAATGGAGACCCAGTACTTC. Encoded protein: CAWSAGLAGMETQYF.

With regard to this clonotype: Mismatch with germline at one junction end may stem from a read error. This sequence joins TRBV10-2 and TRBJ2-5, with TRBD2 as a possible D gene (6 bases). Germline V CDR1 and CDR2: WSHSY, SAAADI. CDR3 length equals 14 residues. This CDR3 is CACSVPRGGQSQYF. The CDR3, as DNA: TGCGCCTGCAGTGTCCCCCGAGGAGGGCAGTCCCAGTACTTC.

This clonotype was observed many times. The V call is TRBV20-1, the J call TRBJ2-2; tentatively, D is TRBD2 (5 bases). The CDR3 spans 15 residues. CDR1 DFQATT and CDR2 SNEGSKA come from the germline V gene (reference sequence). The V end lost 0 bases, the J end lost 6 bases, and 14 bases lay between the germline ends. CDR3 bases: TGCAGTGCTAGAGATCAAGACTACTTCGCCGGGGAGCTGTTTTTT. This translates into CSARDQDYFAGELFF.

This clonotype has ten or more counts. The chain uses TRBV4-3 and TRBJ1-1, with unresolved D. V lost 0 bases to trimming and J lost 5 bases, with 10 bases between them. This CDR3 comprises 14 residues. The germline V gene has CDR1 LGHNA and CDR2 YSLEER. The CDR3 sequence: CASSQDGRDTEAFF. The CDR3 DNA follows: TGCGCCAGCAGCCAAGATGGAAGGGATACTGAAGCTTTCTTT.

In its sample, this clonotype was seen many times. The rearrangement joins TRBV20-1 to TRBJ2-7; D is perhaps TRBD2 (5 bases). The CDR3 covers 11 residues. Germline V CDR1 and CDR2: DFQATT, SNEGSKA (reference sequence). V lost 7 bases, J lost 7 bases, and 14 bases lay in between. CDR3 region: CSGEVGGEQYF. CDR3 DNA sequence: TGCAGTGGGGAAGTAGGCGGGGAGCAGTACTTC.

This clonotype was counted at least ten times. The J gene is TRBJ1-3, the V gene TRBV20-1; D might be TRBD1 (5 bases). Per germline, CDR1 DFQATT and CDR2 SNEGSKA (reference sequence). The ends were cut back, 3 bases at V and 7 bases at J, with 10 bases in the middle. The CDR3 sequence is 12 residues long. In nucleotides, the CDR3 is TGCAGTGCTAGGGGGAGGGGTAACACCATATATTTT. Amino acids: CSARGRGNTIYF.

In its sample, this clonotype was seen many times. The chain is built from TRBV6-5 and TRBJ2-7, with 9 bases matching TRBD1. This CDR3 is built from 15 residues. V lost 2 bases, J lost 5 bases, and 7 bases stayed unmatched. Germline V gene sequence: CDR1 MNHEY, CDR2 SVGAGI. The CDR3 coding sequence is TGTGCCAGCAGTTACACCCGGACAGGGGCGGACGAGCAGTACTTC. Translating gives CASSYTRTGADEQYF.

V usage is TRBV5-1 and J usage is TRBJ2-2; D unresolved. There are 14 residues in the CDR3. In germline, CDR1 is SGHRS, CDR2 YFSETQ. The V end was cut by 3 bases, the J end by 3 bases, with 9 bases between. CDR3 sequence: CASSWWSDTGELFF. As DNA, the CDR3 is TGCGCCAGCAGCTGGTGGAGTGACACCGGGGAGCTGTTTTTT.

The V gene is TRBV24-1, the J gene TRBJ2-1, with TRBD2 matching 13 bases. Looked up from germline, CDR1 is KGHDR and CDR2 is SFDVKD. V gave up 5 bases and J gave up 10 bases; unmatched junction bases: 10. The CDR3 is made up of 16 amino acids. The CDR3 is CATSASGLAGDDEQFF. The CDR3 coding sequence is TGTGCCACCAGTGCTTCCGGACTAGCGGGAGACGACGAGCAGTTCTTC.

Many counts were recorded for this clonotype. This rearrangement joins TRBV20-1 to TRBJ1-2, with 7 bases identical to TRBD1. The V gene's germline CDR1 is DFQATT and CDR2 SNEGSKA (reference sequence). V trimming: 5 bases; J trimming: 5 bases; junction bases outside the gene matches: 8. This CDR3 comprises 13 residues. The CDR3 reads CSAFQGGGYGYTF. The CDR3 coding sequence is TGCAGTGCTTTTCAGGGGGGAGGTTATGGCTACACCTTC.

Concerning this clonotype itself: Given a much more abundant clone one base away, this may be a read error. The gene calls are TRBV29-1 and TRBJ1-1, with a possible D match to TRBD1 (6 bases). The CDR3 totals 14 residues. From germline, CDR1 is SQVTM and CDR2 ANQGSEA. The CDR3 loop reads CASSTTGLDTEAFF. The CDR3, as DNA: TGTGCCAGCAGTACTACAGGGTTGGACACTGAAGCTTTCTTT. The entire variable domain, with the rest obtained from reference TRBV29-1 and TRBJ1-1, is as follows: SAVISQKPSRDICQRGTSLTIQCQVDSQVTMMFWYRQQPGQSLTLIATANQGSEATYESGFVIDKFPISRPNLTFSTLTVSNMSPEDSSIYLCASSTTGLDTEAFFGQGTRLTVV.

The chain carries TRBV2 and TRBJ1-5; TRBD1 matches 7 bases. Germline V gene sequence: CDR1 SNHLY, CDR2 FYNNEI. V dropped 6 bases and J dropped 4; count of bases not matched to a gene: 6. The CDR3 length is 14 residues. The CDR3 DNA follows: TGTGCCAGCAGGGACAGGAGCACTAATCAGCCCCAGCATTTT. Translated, it gives CASRDRSTNQPQHF.

As to this clonotype: This CDR3 is missing its conserved last phenylalanine or tryptophan, likely due to a read error. The DNA is left out, because the CDR3 cannot be placed on it with certainty; the CDR3 is given as TCRdb lists it. The gene calls are TRBV7-2 and TRBJ2-5; TRBD1 is the table's D call, not checked against the DNA. Germline V gives CDR1 SGHTA, CDR2 FQGNSA. The CDR3 sequence runs 13 residues, both termini included. The CDR3 here is CASSSGQGGLQCV.

The V call is TRBV15, the J call TRBJ2-6; no clear D gene. This CDR3 is 15 amino acids long. V lost 1 base, J lost 6 bases, and 10 bases lay in between. The germline V gene has CDR1 LNHNV and CDR2 YYDKDF (reference sequence). CDR3 loop: CATSRVVSKANVLTF. The DNA for the CDR3 is TGTGCCACCAGCAGAGTGGTTAGCAAGGCCAACGTCCTGACTTTC.

There are many counts of this clonotype. The chain is built from TRBV19 and TRBJ2-6, with D perhaps TRBD2 (5 bases). The germline V gene encodes CDR1 LNHDA and CDR2 SQIVND (reference sequence). Trimming removed 7 bases at V and 0 bases at J, with 22 bases between. CDR3 length: 19 amino acids. CDR3 nucleotides: TGTGCCAGTACCCCACTACGGACGGCTAGCAGCTCTGGGGCCAACGTCCTGACTTTC. Translating it yields CASTPLRTASSSGANVLTF.

This chain joins TRBV15 and TRBJ2-6; TRBD1 is a possible D gene (6 bases). The CDR3 is 16 residues long. V lost 3 bases to trimming and J lost 0 bases, with 9 bases between them. Germline V gene sequence: CDR1 LNHNV, CDR2 YYDKDF (reference sequence). CDR3 DNA: TGTGCCACCAGCAGCGACAGGACCTCTGGGGCCAACGTCCTGACTTTC. Encoded protein: CATSSDRTSGANVLTF.

This chain connects TRBV18 to TRBJ1-2; TRBD1 agrees at 7 bases. Germline loops: CDR1 KGHSH, CDR2 LQKENI. CDR3 length equals 14 residues. V shed 1 base, J shed 12 bases, and the junction held 11 bases outside the gene matches. Here the CDR3 DNA reads TGTGCCAGCTCACCACAGGGGGCGCAGGATGACCACACCTTC. Translating it yields CASSPQGAQDDHTF.

This clonotype was seen at least ten times. V and J are TRBV24-1 and TRBJ2-2; 9 bases fit TRBD1. Per germline, CDR1 KGHDR and CDR2 SFDVKD. V lost 12 bases to trimming and J lost 3 bases; unmatched junction nucleotides: 10. The CDR3 runs 15 residues. The CDR3 DNA is TGTGCCGCGGGGACGGGACAGGGATACACCGGGGAGCTGTTTTTT. Translating it yields CAAGTGQGYTGELFF.

There are many counts of this clonotype. This chain links TRBV28 with TRBJ2-2; weak D call: TRBD1 (6 bases). This CDR3 is built from 15 residues. Trimming cost V 7 bases and J 9 bases, with 21 bases left between them. Germline V gives CDR1 MDHEN, CDR2 SYDVKM. The CDR3 DNA is TGTGCCAGCACGCCTACAGGGCCGCGTCACCGGGAGCTGTTTTTT. This encodes CASTPTGPRHRELFF.

The chain combines TRBV7-8 with TRBJ1-5, with 7 bases lining up with TRBD1. Germline V gene data show CDR1 as SGHVS and CDR2 as FQNEAQ. The CDR3 sequence is 16 residues long. V was clipped by 5 bases and J by 2 bases; unmatched bases: 9. The CDR3 loop is CASSMRGRKCNQPQHF. The CDR3 DNA reads TGTGCCAGCAGCATGAGGGGGCGCAAATGCAATCAGCCCCAGCATTTT.

This clonotype was picked up many times. The rearrangement uses TRBV7-8 and TRBJ1-5; D not certain. Germline CDR1 and CDR2: SGHVS and FQNEAQ. CDR3 length: 15 amino acids. Trimming took 2 bases from V and 0 from J, leaving 8 bases between them. CDR3 residues: CASSLRAGSNQPQHF. CDR3 DNA sequence: TGTGCCAGCAGCTTACGGGCAGGTAGCAATCAGCCCCAGCATTTT.

The chain joins TRBV2 to TRBJ1-5, with 9 nucleotides matching TRBD1. The trim removed 5 bases at V and 6 bases at J, leaving 8 bases unmatched. CDR3 length equals 15 residues. Per germline, CDR1 SNHLY and CDR2 FYNNEI. The CDR3 loop reads CASSQHPGQGQPQHF. The CDR3 nucleotides are TGTGCCAGCAGTCAACACCCGGGACAGGGTCAGCCCCAGCATTTT.

There are many counts of this clonotype. The chain recombines TRBV7-9 with TRBJ1-5; no firm D call. V was shortened by 0 bases and J by 7 bases, with 13 bases between the two germline ends. Germline V gene data show CDR1 as SEHNR and CDR2 as FQNEAQ (reference sequence). This CDR3 is 15 amino acids long. CDR3 sequence: CASSLASAVPQPQHF. CDR3 nucleotide sequence: TGTGCCAGCAGCTTAGCGTCGGCAGTACCCCAGCCCCAGCATTTT.

Many counts were recorded for this clonotype. This chain connects TRBV6-5 to TRBJ2-7; 11 nucleotides line up with TRBD1. Germline V gene lookup returns CDR1 MNHEY and CDR2 SVGAGI. The V segment lost 7 bases and the J segment 5 bases; nucleotides outside the gene matches: 4. The CDR3 totals 13 residues. CDR3 residues: CASNGQGANEQYF. In nucleotides, the CDR3 is TGTGCCAGCAATGGACAGGGGGCAAACGAGCAGTACTTC.

V is TRBV20-1 and J is TRBJ1-1; D gene unclear. This CDR3 spans 15 amino acids. Germline V gives CDR1 DFQATT, CDR2 SNEGSKA (reference sequence). V lost 6 bases and J 7 bases, leaving 24 bases between the germline ends. CDR3 sequence reads: CSAHSGRVGMNEAFF. The CDR3 coding sequence is TGCAGTGCCCACTCTGGAAGGGTGGGAATGAATGAAGCTTTCTTT.

The V call is TRBV20-1, the J call TRBJ2-5, with 7 bases aligning to TRBD2. Germline trimming cut 3 bases from V and 9 bases from J; bases unmatched to any gene: 16. The CDR3 sequence is 15 residues long. CDR1 is DFQATT and CDR2 is SNEGSKA in the germline V gene (reference sequence). The CDR3 bases are TGCAGTGCTAGGGGCGGGGGAGGTGGCAATCAGCCCCAGTACTTC. Its protein is CSARGGGGGNQPQYF.

In the case of this clonotype: A much more abundant neighbour one base away suggests this may be a read error. The CDR3 end shows no conserved phenylalanine or tryptophan, and so a read error is likely. The chain carries TRBV7-6 and TRBJ1-1; D ambiguous. The V end was cut by 7 bases, the J end by 1 base, with 10 bases between. The germline gives CDR1 SGHVS, CDR2 FNYEAQ. This CDR3 spans 13 amino acids. The CDR3 loop is CASTHGKNTEAFL. CDR3 DNA sequence: TGTGCCAGCACCCATGGGAAGAACACTGAAGCTTTCCTT.

The table lists this clonotype with many counts. The rearrangement uses TRBV7-9 and TRBJ2-2, with no clear D. The CDR3 totals 12 residues. Per the germline V gene, CDR1 is SEHNR and CDR2 is FQNEAQ (reference sequence). Trimming took 5 bases from V and 3 from J, leaving 4 bases between them. CDR3 sequence reads: CASSRYTGELFF. The DNA of the CDR3 is TGTGCCAGCAGCCGATACACCGGGGAGCTGTTTTTT.